This is a list of T cell receptor beta chains from one sample in a study of cytomegalovirus exposure and HLA in healthy donors. Measured with immunoSEQ multiplex PCR; TCRdb has only the in-frame clones, and not every one. Of over 150,000 clones listed, about 73% are singletons. Source material: PBMCs. The receptor source for this set is a woman aged 45-60 years in good health and CMV-seropositive. CDR3s include the opening cysteine and the closing phenylalanine or tryptophan. D genes are given only for firm matches. Some rows have no size entry. The others give once, few or many, or a class for an expanded clone.

d_gene,j_gene,abundance,v_gene,CDR3nt,CDR3aa
NA,TRBJ1-2,few,TRBV7-9,TGTGCCAGCAGCTTAGTCGGCAGGGACACGCACGGCTACACCTTC,CASSLVGRDTHGYTF
TRBD1,TRBJ1-6,NA,TRBV5-1,TGCGCCAGCAGCTTGGGGGACAGGGGGTCCGGTTCACCCCTCCACTTT,CASSLGDRGSGSPLHF
TRBD1,TRBJ2-6,once,TRBV9,TGTGCCAGCAGCGGCGGACAGGGGGCGCCCAGGGCCAACGTCCTGACTTTC,CASSGGQGAPRANVLTF
NA,TRBJ2-2,NA,TRBV29-1,TGCAGCGTTGACAGGGGGGCGGGCACCGGGGAGCTGTTTTTT,CSVDRGAGTGELFF
NA,TRBJ1-5,NA,TRBV12-5,TGTGCTAGTAGTTTGGGTCTCCGCAATCAGCCCCAGCATTTT,CASSLGLRNQPQHF
NA,TRBJ1-1,NA,TRBV29-1,TGCAGCGTTGAAGGTAGACTTTCGAACACTGAAGCTTTCTTT,CSVEGRLSNTEAFF
TRBD2,TRBJ2-3,NA,TRBV5-8,TGTGCCAGCAGCTTGGAAAGCGGGGGCACAGATACGCAGTATTTT,CASSLESGGTDTQYF
NA,TRBJ1-1,few,TRBV6-5,TGTGCCAGCAGTTACTCTGGGGGGTCTACTGAAGCTTTCTTT,CASSYSGGSTEAFF
NA,TRBJ2-5,NA,TRBV19,TGTGCCAGTAGTATCCTGGGAGCTGGGCAAGAGACCCAGTACTTC,CASSILGAGQETQYF
NA,TRBJ1-2,NA,TRBV18,TGTGCCAGCTCACCACCGTTTGAGGAGTATTCCCCATTCGGCTATGGCTACACCTTC,CASSPPFEEYSPFGYGYTF
NA,TRBJ1-3,NA,TRBV7-3,TGTGCCAGCAGCTTAACGGCTGGAGCGGGAAACACCATATATTTT,CASSLTAGAGNTIYF
TRBD1,TRBJ1-1,NA,TRBV5-1,TGCGCCAGCAGTTTGGACAGGGGGAAATCTGAAGCTTTCTTT,CASSLDRGKSEAFF
NA,TRBJ1-3,NA,TRBV30,TGTGCCTTGGGAGGGACCACTGGAAACACCATATATTTT,CALGGTTGNTIYF
TRBD1,TRBJ2-7,once,TRBV15,TGTGCCACCAGCAGGGCGACAGGGGCCACCTACGAGCAGTACTTC,CATSRATGATYEQYF
TRBD1,TRBJ2-5,NA,TRBV7-9,TGTGCCAGCAGCTTAGGGGACAGGAGCCCGGAGACCCAGTACTTC,CASSLGDRSPETQYF
NA,TRBJ2-2,NA,TRBV2,TGTGCCAGCAGTGAAGGGCGGTTCACCGGGGAGCTGTTTTTT,CASSEGRFTGELFF
NA,TRBJ1-1,NA,TRBV4-2,TGTGCCAGCAGCCTACTTCCGGCTGAAGCTTTCTTT,CASSLLPAEAFF
TRBD1,TRBJ1-2,NA,TRBV29-1,TGCAGCGTTGGGGGACAGGGGATAAGTGGCTACACCTTC,CSVGGQGISGYTF
TRBD1,TRBJ2-7,few,TRBV11-2,TGTGCCAGCAGCTTAGCCTCCGGCAGGGGGCGCGAGCAGTACTTC,CASSLASGRGREQYF
NA,TRBJ2-3,NA,TRBV2,TGTGCCAGCAGTGATCATGGTGCGGGGACAGATACGCAGTATTTT,CASSDHGAGTDTQYF
NA,TRBJ2-2,NA,TRBV7-9,TGTGCCAGCAGCCGGGGACTTTTGGACACCGGGGAGCTGTTTTTT,CASSRGLLDTGELFF
TRBD1,TRBJ2-3,NA,TRBV5-4,TGTGCCAGCAGCTCCGGAACAGGGGGAGCGAGCACAGATACGCAGTATTTT,CASSSGTGGASTDTQYF
TRBD1,TRBJ1-1,NA,TRBV9,TGTGCCAGCAGCCTCGGGACAGACACTGAAGCTTTCTTT,CASSLGTDTEAFF
NA,TRBJ2-7,few,TRBV6-1,TGTGCCAGCAATTCCGGGACACTCTCCTACGAGCAGTACTTC,CASNSGTLSYEQYF
TRBD2,TRBJ2-7,NA,TRBV5-1,TGCGCCAGCAGCTCTGTAGCGGGGGGGCCTAATGAGCAGTACTTC,CASSSVAGGPNEQYF
TRBD2,TRBJ2-1,NA,TRBV5-1,TGCGCCAGCAGCCCGGTCGGGACTAGCGGGGGGGCCATCTACAATGAGCAGTTCTTC,CASSPVGTSGGAIYNEQFF
NA,TRBJ2-7,NA,TRBV28,TGTGCCAGCAGTACAGGGTACGAGCAGTACTTC,CASSTGYEQYF
TRBD1,TRBJ1-1,NA,TRBV2,TGTGCCAGCAGTTTACAGGGGGCGGACACTGAAGCTTTCTTT,CASSLQGADTEAFF